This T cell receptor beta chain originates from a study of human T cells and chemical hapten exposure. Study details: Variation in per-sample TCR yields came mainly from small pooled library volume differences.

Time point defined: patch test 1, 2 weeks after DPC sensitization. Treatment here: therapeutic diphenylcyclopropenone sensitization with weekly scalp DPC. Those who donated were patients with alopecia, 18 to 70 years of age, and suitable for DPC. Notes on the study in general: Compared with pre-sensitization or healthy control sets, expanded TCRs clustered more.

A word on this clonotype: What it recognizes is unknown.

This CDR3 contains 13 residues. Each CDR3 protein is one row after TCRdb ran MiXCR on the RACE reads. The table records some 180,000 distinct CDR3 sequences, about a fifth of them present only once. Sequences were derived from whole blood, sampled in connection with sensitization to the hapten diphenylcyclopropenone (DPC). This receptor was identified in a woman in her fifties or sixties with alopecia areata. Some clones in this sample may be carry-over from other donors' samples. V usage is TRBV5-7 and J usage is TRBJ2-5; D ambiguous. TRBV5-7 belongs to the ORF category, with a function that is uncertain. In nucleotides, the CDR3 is TGTGTACGGCGAATGAGACGACAAGAGACCCAGTACTTC. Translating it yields CVRRMRRQETQYF.